These T cell receptor beta chains were read from a single sample in a study of neurological immune-mediated disorders. A single record per CDR3 protein comes from TCRdb applying MiXCR to the 5' RACE reads. Found here are about 35,000 distinct CDR3 sequences, 3.5% to 4% of them singletons; the top ten hold 2.2%. Sample: PBMCs. The source is a man aged 25-45 years with multiple sclerosis. Each CDR3 is given with its conserved first and last residue. D genes are given only for firm matches. A row's size may be missing; if present it is once, few, many or a size class.

>TRBV20-1|many|NA|TRBJ1-3
CSVTPGSGNTIYF
TGCAGTGTTACGCCAGGGTCTGGAAACACCATATATTTT
>TRBV12-3/TRBV12-4|many|NA|TRBJ2-5
CASSSGEETQYF
TGTGCCAGCAGTTCGGGAGAAGAGACCCAGTACTTC
>TRBV6-1|many|NA|TRBJ1-1
CASSALEGNTEAFF
TGTGCCAGCAGTGCCCTAGAGGGGAACACTGAAGCTTTCTTT
>TRBV3-2|few|NA|TRBJ2-7
CASSQRVSF
TGTGCCAGCAGCCAACGTGTCTCCTTC
>TRBV28|many|NA|TRBJ2-5
CASSLFGRASQETQYF
TGTGCCAGCAGTTTATTTGGGCGGGCGTCTCAAGAGACCCAGTACTTC
>TRBV3-1|few|TRBD1|TRBJ1-1
CASSQMTGPKLLGNTEAFF
TGTGCCAGCAGCCAAATGACAGGGCCCAAACTACTTGGGAACACTGAAGCTTTCTTT
>TRBV5-6|many|NA|TRBJ1-1
CASSGPSGSRNTEAFF
TGTGCCAGCAGCGGCCCGTCAGGGTCTCGGAACACTGAAGCTTTCTTT
>TRBV6-2/TRBV6-3|many|NA|TRBJ2-2
CASSYSQSGQSNTGELFF
TGTGCCAGCAGTTACTCCCAATCCGGACAGTCGAACACCGGGGAGCTGTTTTTT
>TRBV12-3/TRBV12-4|many|TRBD1|TRBJ1-6
CASRPTADRGLNSPLHF
TGTGCCAGCAGACCAACCGCGGACAGGGGGCTCAATTCACCCCTCCACTTT
>TRBV18|NA|NA|TRBJ2-7
CASSPQPDSYEQYF
TGTGCCAGCTCACCACAGCCGGACTCCTACGAGCAGTACTTC
>TRBV3-1|many|NA|TRBJ1-1
CASSQEFGTAMMNTEAFF
TGTGCCAGCAGCCAAGAATTCGGGACTGCTATGATGAACACTGAAGCTTTCTTT
>TRBV10-3|many|NA|TRBJ2-6
CAISEPSGANVLTF
TGTGCCATCAGTGAGCCCTCTGGGGCCAACGTCCTGACTTTC
>TRBV6-2/TRBV6-3|many|NA|TRBJ1-5
CASSYSTLQSYRGPNSNQPQHF
TGTGCCAGCAGTTACTCGACCCTTCAGAGCTATCGGGGTCCGAATAGCAATCAGCCCCAGCATTTT
>TRBV20-1|many|NA|TRBJ2-3
CSARAQGFTDTQYF
TGCAGTGCCCGGGCCCAGGGCTTCACAGATACGCAGTATTTT
>TRBV14|NA|NA|TRBJ1-4
CASSQGSTNEKLFF
TGTGCCAGCAGCCAAGGATCAACTAATGAAAAACTGTTTTTT
>TRBV20-1|many|NA|TRBJ2-4
CSARVDKNIQYF
TGCAGTGCTAGAGTGGACAAAAACATTCAGTACTTC
>TRBV12-3/TRBV12-4|many|TRBD1|TRBJ1-6
CASNRQGGNSPLNF
TGTGCCAGCAACCGACAGGGTGGGAATTCACCCCTCAACTTT